A selection of T cell receptor beta chains follows, all from one sample in a study of blood T cell repertoires in COVID-19. Sequencing used immunoSEQ multiplex PCR; TCRdb keeps in-frame clones, though not all of them. Among 270,000 or so clones listed, more than 70% were seen once. Sequenced sample: PBMCs or T cells enriched from blood (not recorded which). These receptors were collected from a woman aged 40 to 49 with acute COVID-19. CDR3s include the opening cysteine and the closing phenylalanine or tryptophan. D genes are given only for firm matches. Clone size is given for some rows only: seen once, a few or many times, or a class if the clone is expanded.

size,D,V,J,CDR3,DNA
NA,TRBD1,TRBV5-1,TRBJ1-3,CASSLSPGQGFGNTIYF,TGCGCCAGCAGCCTATCGCCGGGACAGGGTTTTGGAAACACCATATATTTT
NA,NA,TRBV15,TRBJ1-1,CATSSGLGLNTEAFF,TGTGCCACCAGCAGTGGACTCGGGTTGAACACTGAAGCTTTCTTT
NA,TRBD1,TRBV5-6,TRBJ1-1,CASRHRTGGNTEAFF,TGTGCCAGCAGACATAGGACAGGGGGCAACACTGAAGCTTTCTTT
NA,TRBD2,TRBV7-2,TRBJ2-1,CASIRTSGSNEQFF,TGTGCCAGCATCAGGACTAGCGGGAGCAATGAGCAGTTCTTC
NA,TRBD1,TRBV12-3/TRBV12-4,TRBJ1-5,CASSQTGWQPQHF,TGTGCCAGCAGCCAGACAGGGTGGCAGCCCCAGCATTTT
once,TRBD1,TRBV7-9,TRBJ2-5,CASSAGQEETQYF,TGTGCCAGCAGCGCGGGACAGGAGGAGACCCAGTACTTC
NA,TRBD1,TRBV15,TRBJ1-4,CATSRGQGGTGGEKLFF,TGTGCCACCAGCAGGGGACAGGGAGGCACCGGGGGTGAAAAACTGTTTTTT
NA,TRBD2,TRBV7-2,TRBJ2-2,CASSLATSPATGELFF,TGTGCCAGCAGCTTAGCGACTAGCCCTGCCACCGGGGAGCTGTTTTTT
NA,NA,TRBV7-2,TRBJ2-1,CASSLDTAYNEQFF,TGTGCCAGCAGCTTAGACACAGCCTACAATGAGCAGTTCTTC
NA,TRBD1,TRBV4-1,TRBJ1-2,CASSPEMSGQGSRGYTF,TGCGCCAGCAGCCCGGAGATGTCGGGACAGGGTTCGCGTGGCTACACCTTC
NA,NA,TRBV24-1,TRBJ1-2,CATSDPRGLTGGGYTF,TGTGCCACCAGTGATCCACGAGGGTTAACGGGTGGGGGCTACACCTTC
NA,NA,TRBV7-2,TRBJ1-4,CASSLIGRDEKLFF,TGTGCCAGCAGCTTAATAGGCAGGGATGAAAAACTGTTTTTT
few,TRBD2,TRBV20-1,TRBJ2-5,CSVASGETQYF,TGCAGTGTGGCTAGCGGGGAGACCCAGTACTTC
NA,TRBD1,TRBV13,TRBJ1-2,CASSINRDSSNYGYTF,TGTGCCAGCAGCATAAACCGGGACAGCTCTAACTATGGCTACACCTTC
NA,NA,TRBV5-4,TRBJ2-1,CASSLVGTPEQFF,TGTGCCAGCAGCTTGGTCGGGACACCTGAGCAGTTCTTC
NA,TRBD2,TRBV19,TRBJ2-1,CASRRTSGSYNEQFF,TGTGCCAGTAGGAGAACTAGCGGGAGTTACAATGAGCAGTTCTTC
NA,NA,TRBV2,TRBJ1-2,CASSGTRYGYTF,TGTGCCAGCAGCGGGACACGCTATGGCTACACCTTC
NA,NA,TRBV6-5,TRBJ1-2,CASSSLREGYGYTF,TGTGCCAGCAGTTCTCTCAGGGAAGGCTATGGCTACACCTTC
NA,TRBD2,TRBV4-1,TRBJ2-1,CASSPRERGSDEQFF,TGCGCCAGCAGCCCACGGGAACGCGGGAGCGATGAGCAGTTCTTC
once,TRBD1,TRBV7-9,TRBJ1-4,CASSLAQGVEKLFF,TGTGCCAGCAGCTTAGCGCAGGGGGTCGAAAAACTGTTTTTT
NA,NA,TRBV19,TRBJ1-5,CASSIAGIQPQHF,TGTGCCAGTAGTATAGCGGGGATTCAGCCCCAGCATTTT
NA,TRBD2,TRBV11-3,TRBJ2-1,CASSPLGEGTNNEQFF,TGTGCCAGCAGCCCTCTTGGGGAGGGGACGAACAATGAGCAGTTCTTC
NA,TRBD1,TRBV11-2,TRBJ2-7,CASSLVGGISYEQYF,TGTGCCAGCAGCTTAGTAGGGGGCATCTCCTACGAGCAGTACTTC
NA,TRBD2,TRBV5-1,TRBJ2-4,CASSPETSGFQYF,TGCGCCAGCAGCCCTGAGACTAGCGGGTTTCAGTACTTC
NA,TRBD1,TRBV15,TRBJ1-2,CATSRDRTGVYGYTF,TGTGCCACCAGCAGAGATCGAACAGGGGTATATGGCTACACCTTC
few,TRBD1,TRBV20-1,TRBJ1-2,CSASETGVDGYTF,TGCAGTGCTAGTGAAACAGGGGTAGATGGCTACACCTTC
NA,NA,TRBV19,TRBJ2-4,CASRIGPPGDIQYF,TGTGCCAGTAGGATTGGACCGCCGGGGGACATTCAGTACTTC
few,TRBD1,TRBV18,TRBJ2-3,CASSVSGTGHLFPPF,TGTGCCAGCTCCGTATCCGGGACAGGGCACCTCTTTCCACCATTT
NA,NA,TRBV18,TRBJ1-1,CASSLGSTEAFF,TGTGCCAGCTCCCTAGGCAGTACTGAAGCTTTCTTT
NA,TRBD2,TRBV7-2,TRBJ2-1,CASSLGTSIGNEQFF,TGTGCCAGCAGCTTAGGGACTAGCATCGGCAATGAGCAGTTCTTC
NA,TRBD2,TRBV7-9,TRBJ2-1,CARASGRSNEQFF,TGTGCCCGGGCTAGCGGGAGAAGTAATGAGCAGTTCTTC
NA,TRBD1,TRBV4-2,TRBJ2-2,CASSQVRTGDPRNTGELFF,TGTGCCAGCAGCCAAGTACGGACAGGGGATCCAAGAAACACCGGGGAGCTGTTTTTT
NA,TRBD1,TRBV5-1,TRBJ1-1,CASSSGQGANTEAFF,TGCGCCAGCAGCTCGGGACAGGGGGCGAACACTGAAGCTTTCTTT
NA,NA,TRBV4-1,TRBJ1-3,CASRPRVSSSGNTIYF,TGCGCCAGCAGACCCAGGGTTAGTAGCTCTGGAAACACCATATATTTT
NA,TRBD1,TRBV6-5,TRBJ1-4,CASSYKDREKLFF,TGTGCCAGCAGTTACAAGGACAGGGAAAAACTGTTTTTT
NA,TRBD1,TRBV7-2,TRBJ1-3,CASGDRGLNSGNTIYF,TGTGCCAGCGGAGACAGGGGGCTAAACTCTGGAAACACCATATATTTT
NA,TRBD1,TRBV5-4,TRBJ2-6,CASSRTGRPNVLTF,TGTGCCAGCAGCCGGACAGGGAGACCCAACGTCCTGACTTTC
NA,TRBD2,TRBV5-1,TRBJ2-3,CASSWDPGLAGGATDTQYF,TGCGCCAGCAGTTGGGATCCGGGACTAGCGGGTGGGGCGACAGATACGCAGTATTTT
NA,TRBD2,TRBV9,TRBJ2-5,CASSSGLGRSETQYF,TGTGCCAGCAGCTCAGGACTCGGGAGGTCAGAGACCCAGTACTTC
NA,NA,TRBV2,TRBJ1-2,CASSDTGLYGYTF,TGTGCCAGCAGTGATACAGGGCTATATGGCTACACCTTC
NA,NA,TRBV7-9,TRBJ1-4,CASSASGTNEKLFF,TGTGCCAGCAGCGCCTCGGGAACTAATGAAAAACTGTTTTTT
NA,NA,TRBV30,TRBJ1-2,CAWSVDYGYTF,TGTGCCTGGAGTGTCGACTATGGCTACACCTTC
few,NA,TRBV15,TRBJ1-2,CATSRLTVYYGYTF,TGTGCCACCAGCAGGTTGACAGTTTACTATGGCTACACCTTC
few,TRBD2,TRBV3-1/TRBV3-2,TRBJ2-1,CASSQDPREGAPYNEQFF,TGTGCCAGCAGCCAAGATCCCCGGGAGGGCGCTCCCTACAATGAGCAGTTCTTC
NA,TRBD1,TRBV4-2,TRBJ2-7,CASSQASTGSTSYEQYF,TGTGCCAGCAGCCAAGCTTCGACAGGGTCCACTTCCTACGAGCAGTACTTC
once,TRBD2,TRBV27,TRBJ2-5,CASSLSESGRAWETQYF,TGTGCCAGCAGTTTATCGGAGAGCGGGAGGGCCTGGGAGACCCAGTACTTC
NA,TRBD1,TRBV11-2,TRBJ2-5,CASSLVIGTEVKYF,TGTGCCAGCAGCTTAGTAATCGGGACAGAAGTAAAGTACTTC
NA,TRBD2,TRBV15,TRBJ2-2,CATSRDGTIGELFF,TGTGCCACCAGCAGAGATGGGACTATCGGGGAGCTGTTTTTT
NA,TRBD2,TRBV18,TRBJ2-1,CASSRLAGGLGNEQFF,TGTGCCAGCTCACGGTTAGCGGGAGGGCTTGGCAATGAGCAGTTCTTC
NA,NA,TRBV29-1,TRBJ1-3,CSVVSSGNTIYF,TGCAGCGTAGTGAGCTCTGGAAACACCATATATTTT
few,NA,TRBV6-1,TRBJ1-1,CASSEARRNTEAFF,TGTGCCAGCAGTGAAGCCCGGAGGAACACTGAAGCTTTCTTT
NA,NA,TRBV2,TRBJ1-3,CASWAGNRASGNTIYF,TGTGCCAGTTGGGCGGGCAACAGGGCCTCTGGAAACACCATATATTTT
NA,TRBD1,TRBV5-6,TRBJ1-2,CASSLARGLGYTF,TGTGCCAGCAGCTTGGCGAGGGGGCTTGGCTACACCTTC
NA,TRBD1,TRBV29-1,TRBJ1-1,CSVALTGRLTEAFF,TGCAGCGTTGCCCTGACAGGGCGGTTAACTGAAGCTTTCTTT
NA,NA,TRBV6-2/TRBV6-3,TRBJ2-2,CASSYAGSNTGELFF,TGTGCCAGCAGTTACGCAGGGTCGAACACCGGGGAGCTGTTTTTT